The 11 T cell receptor beta chains presented below share a single source sample, sequenced in a study of shared clonotypes between healthy human individuals. TCRdb keeps only in-frame clones here, not all; method: immunoSEQ multiplex PCR. The table includes under 600,000 clones, roughly 95% detected once. The sample consisted of naive CD4+ T cells sorted from blood. The sample's subset: CD45RA+ positively selected. The source of these receptors is a woman in her twenties or thirties in good health.

The chain employs TRBV7-6 and TRBJ2-5; the D gene could be TRBD1 or TRBD2 (5 bases each). The tail of the sequence fits TRBJ2-7 better, so the J call may be wrong. The CDR3 covers 14 residues. Germline-derived CDR1 and CDR2 are SGHVS and FNYEAQ. Written as DNA, the CDR3 is TGTGCCAGCAGCTTAGGGCCCGGGACGTACGAGCAGTACTTC. Protein product: CASSLGPGTYEQYF.

V is TRBV28 and J is TRBJ2-3; D is unresolved. The CDR3 runs 12 residues. The germline V gene has CDR1 MDHEN and CDR2 SYDVKM. Trimming removed 2 bases at V and 6 bases at J, with 6 bases between. DNA of the CDR3: TGTGCCAGCAGTTTAGGGCCGGATACGCAGTATTTT. This sequence encodes CASSLGPDTQYF.

The genes are TRBV5-8 and TRBJ2-3; the match to TRBD2 covers 8 bases. The V segment lost 2 bases and the J segment 0 bases; nucleotides outside the gene matches: 2. Germline CDR1 and CDR2: SGHTS and YDEGEE. This CDR3 has 15 amino acids. CDR3 nucleotides: TGTGCCAGCAGCTTAAAGCGGGGGAGCACAGATACGCAGTATTTT. This encodes CASSLKRGSTDTQYF.

This clone was recorded only once. The V and J genes are TRBV7-9 and TRBJ2-1; no firm D call. Germline CDR1 and CDR2: SEHNR and FQNEAQ (reference sequence). V shed 0 bases and J shed 7 bases, with 7 bases lying between them. CDR3 length: 13 amino acids. The CDR3 DNA reads TGTGCCAGCAGCTTAGCAAGCGCGAATGAGCAGTTCTTC. This codes for CASSLASANEQFF.

V is TRBV14 and J is TRBJ2-3; 8 nucleotides agree with TRBD2. Germline V gives CDR1 SGHDN, CDR2 FVKESK. Germline trimming cut 1 base from V and 4 bases from J; bases unmatched to any gene: 4. This CDR3 comprises 15 residues. The CDR3 protein is CASSQVGLASDTQYF. The CDR3 nucleotides are TGTGCCAGCAGCCAAGTTGGACTAGCTTCAGATACGCAGTATTTT.

The rearrangement links TRBV27 to TRBJ2-6; D not resolved. Deletions cut 5 bases from V and 0 bases from J, with 8 bases between. CDR3 size: 15 residues. Per the germline V gene, CDR1 is MNHEY and CDR2 is SMNVEV (reference sequence). CDR3 DNA: TGTGCCAGCAGTATGTTAAACTCTGGGGCCAACGTCCTGACTTTC. This translates into CASSMLNSGANVLTF.

This chain joins TRBV5-4 and TRBJ2-7; D perhaps matches TRBD1 (6 bases). Germline V gene data show CDR1 as SGHNT and CDR2 as YYREEE (reference sequence). The V and J ends lost 0 bases and 4 bases respectively, with 11 bases between them. The CDR3 spans 14 residues. The CDR3 spells CASSLGGPPYEQYF. The DNA of the CDR3 is TGTGCCAGCAGCTTGGGGGGGCCCCCTTACGAGCAGTACTTC.

A few counts support this clone. The chain combines TRBV2 with TRBJ2-7; 10 bases fit TRBD2. Germline V gene data show CDR1 as SNHLY and CDR2 as FYNNEI. The length of the CDR3 is 14 residues. The J segment lost 3 bases and the V segment lost 5 bases, leaving 4 bases of the junction unmatched. The CDR3 DNA follows: TGTGCCAGCAGTAGCGGGAGGGCAGTCTACGAGCAGTACTTC. Translated: CASSSGRAVYEQYF.

A few counts support this clone. The J gene is TRBJ2-2, the V gene TRBV28; no clear D. Trimming took 7 bases from V and 3 from J, leaving 3 bases between them. The length of the CDR3 is 11 residues. Germline CDR1 MDHEN, CDR2 SYDVKM. The CDR3 loop reads CASTYTGELFF. The CDR3 DNA follows: TGTGCCAGCACCTACACCGGGGAGCTGTTTTTT. Full variable domain (rest looked up from reference TRBV28 and TRBJ2-2): DVKVTQSSRYLVKRTGEKVFLECVQDMDHENMFWYRQDPGLGLRLIYFSYDVKMKEKGDIPEGYSVSREKKERFSLILESASTNQTSMYLCASTYTGELFFGEGSRLTVL.

This chain links TRBV14 with TRBJ2-3, with no clear D. The CDR3 is made up of 15 amino acids. Trimming took off 4 bases at V and 1 base at J, with 12 bases between the two ends. Germline V gene data show CDR1 as SGHDN and CDR2 as FVKESK. In nucleotides, the CDR3 is TGTGCCAGCAGCCCCTATTTGGGCGGCACAGATACGCAGTATTTT. This translates into CASSPYLGGTDTQYF.

The chain employs TRBV18 and TRBJ1-1; tentatively, D is TRBD1 (6 bases). The V gene lost 3 bases and the J gene lost 10 bases, with 15 bases spanning the gap. The germline gives CDR1 KGHSH, CDR2 LQKENI. The CDR3 extends over 13 amino acids. The CDR3 here is CASSPPNGGAAFF. CDR3 nucleotides: TGTGCCAGCTCACCCCCAAACGGGGGCGCAGCTTTCTTT. Filled out from reference TRBV18 and TRBJ1-1, the complete variable domain reads NAGVMQNPRHLVRRRGQEARLRCSPMKGHSHVYWYRQLPEEGLKFMVYLQKENIIDESGMPKERFSAEFPKEGPSILRIQQVVRGDSAAYFCASSPPNGGAAFFGQGTRLTVV.